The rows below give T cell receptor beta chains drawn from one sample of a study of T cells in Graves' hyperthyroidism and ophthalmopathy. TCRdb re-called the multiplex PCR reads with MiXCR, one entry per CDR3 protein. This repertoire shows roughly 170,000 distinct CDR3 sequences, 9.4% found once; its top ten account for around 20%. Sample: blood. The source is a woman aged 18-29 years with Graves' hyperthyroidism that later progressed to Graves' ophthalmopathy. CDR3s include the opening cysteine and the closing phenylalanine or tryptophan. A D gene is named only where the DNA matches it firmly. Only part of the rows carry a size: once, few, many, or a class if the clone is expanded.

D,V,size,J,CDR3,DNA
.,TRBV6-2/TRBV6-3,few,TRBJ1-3,CASSFYSGTGNTTYF,TGTGCCAGCAGTTTTTATTCAGGGACCGGAAACACCACATATTTT
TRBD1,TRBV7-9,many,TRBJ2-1,CASSSATGVNEQFF,TGTGCCAGCAGCTCGGCGACAGGGGTGAATGAGCAGTTCTTC
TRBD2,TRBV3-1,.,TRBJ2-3,CASSQAGGVRKDTQYF,TGTGCCAGCAGCCAAGCGGGGGGGGTGAGGAAGGATACGCAGTATTTT
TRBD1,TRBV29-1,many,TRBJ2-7,CSVEGGQSSYEQYF,TGCAGCGTTGAAGGGGGACAGTCATCCTACGAGCAGTACTTC
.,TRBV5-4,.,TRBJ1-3,CASSLRNEGNTIYF,TGTGCCAGCAGCCTACGGAATGAGGGAAACACCATATATTTT
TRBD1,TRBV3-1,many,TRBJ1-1,CASSQKDRGGTEAFF,TGTGCCAGCAGCCAAAAGGACAGGGGAGGCACTGAAGCTTTCTTT
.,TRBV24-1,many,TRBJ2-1,CATSGAGASPWGNEQFF,TGTGCCACCAGTGGGGCGGGGGCATCCCCGTGGGGGAATGAGCAGTTCTTC
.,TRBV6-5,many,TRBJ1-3,CASSYSGASSGNTIYF,TGTGCCAGCAGTTACTCAGGGGCTAGCTCTGGAAACACCATATATTTT
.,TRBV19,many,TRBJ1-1,CASSTYRETEAFF,TGTGCCAGTAGTACGTACAGGGAAACTGAAGCTTTCTTT
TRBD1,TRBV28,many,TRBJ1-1,CASSLIQTGGMNTEAFF,TGTGCCAGCAGTCTGATACAAACAGGGGGCATGAACACTGAAGCTTTCTTT
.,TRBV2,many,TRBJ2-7,CASRTGQGRNEQYF,TGTGCCAGCAGAACCGGGCAGGGGAGGAACGAGCAGTACTTC
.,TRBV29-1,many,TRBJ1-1,CSVEDRGPRSTEAFF,TGCAGCGTTGAAGATCGGGGACCGAGGAGCACTGAAGCTTTCTTT
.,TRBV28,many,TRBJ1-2,CASSFQDGYTF,TGTGCCAGCAGTTTCCAGGATGGCTACACCTTC
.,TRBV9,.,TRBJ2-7,CASSPTRQVTYEQYF,TGTGCCAGCAGCCCGACCCGACAGGTAACCTACGAGCAGTACTTC
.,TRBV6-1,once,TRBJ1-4,CASRMVTNEKLFF,TGTGCCAGCCGTATGGTAACTAATGAAAAACTGTTTTTT